The 6 T cell receptor beta chains below all came from one sample that was sequenced in a study of PD-L1 blockade in urothelial cancer. Time point meaning: peripheral blood 6 weeks after treatment start. Some clones are missing from TCRdb's copy, which holds only in-frame ones; the method was immunoSEQ multiplex PCR. The table lists around 110,000 clones, around nine tenths of them singletons. Sample: PBMCs, taken around atezolizumab (anti-PD-L1) treatment. Receptors were obtained from a man between 60 and 75 years old with urothelial cancer.

V and J are TRBV27 and TRBJ2-5, with D perhaps TRBD1 (6 bases). The CDR3 runs 15 residues. Trimming cost V 6 bases and J 5 bases, with 19 bases left between them. CDR1 MNHEY and CDR2 SMNVEV come from the germline V gene (reference sequence). CDR3 nucleotide sequence: TGTGCCAGCAGAATCAGGGGCCTAACGGGGGAGACCCAGTACTTC. It codes for CASRIRGLTGETQYF.

The V and J genes are TRBV28 and TRBJ1-5; D remains unclear. The V end was cut by 4 bases, the J end by 8 bases, with 6 bases between. Germline CDR1 MDHEN, CDR2 SYDVKM. The CDR3 has 11 residues. CDR3 residues: CASSSFEPQHF. The CDR3 nucleotides are TGTGCCAGCAGTTCCTTCGAGCCCCAGCATTTT. Full variable domain (remainder filled in from reference TRBV28 and TRBJ1-5): DVKVTQSSRYLVKRTGEKVFLECVQDMDHENMFWYRQDPGLGLRLIYFSYDVKMKEKGDIPEGYSVSREKKERFSLILESASTNQTSMYLCASSSFEPQHFGDGTRLSIL.

This chain links TRBV4-1 with TRBJ1-5; the D gene is possibly TRBD1 (5 bases). Trimming took 5 bases from V and 0 from J, leaving 14 bases between them. Germline CDR1 and CDR2: MGHRA and YSYEKL. This CDR3 contains 16 residues. CDR3 loop: CASSSRPGDSNQPQHF. The CDR3 DNA reads TGCGCCAGCAGCTCTAGGCCGGGGGATAGCAATCAGCCCCAGCATTTT.

Note on this clone: The junction departs from germline at one end; a sequencing error may be responsible. This chain links TRBV18 with TRBJ2-2, with TRBD1 as a possible D gene (6 bases). Germline loops: CDR1 KGHSH, CDR2 LQKENI. The CDR3 spans 15 residues. CDR3 bases: TGTGCCAGCTCACCGGGGACATTCGTCACCGGGAAGCTGTTTTTT. This translates into CASSPGTFVTGKLFF.

V is TRBV19 and J is TRBJ2-3; 8 bases map to TRBD2. Per the germline V gene, CDR1 is LNHDA and CDR2 is SQIVND (reference sequence). This CDR3 has 16 amino acids. Germline trimming cut 5 bases from V and 6 bases from J; bases unmatched to any gene: 13. The CDR3, as DNA: TGTGCCAGTAGTCCCACTAGCGGAGGAGTGGATGATACGCAGTATTTT. Translating gives CASSPTSGGVDDTQYF.

J is TRBJ2-7 and V is TRBV19; 11 nucleotides match TRBD2. Germline V gene sequence: CDR1 LNHDA, CDR2 SQIVND (reference sequence). V trimming: 4 bases; J trimming: 2 bases; junction bases outside the gene matches: 10. The CDR3 has 17 amino acids. CDR3 loop: CASSTRTSGSGAYEQYF. CDR3 bases: TGTGCCAGTAGTACCCGGACTAGCGGGTCTGGGGCCTACGAGCAGTACTTC. The whole variable domain, filled in from reference TRBV19 and TRBJ2-7, reads DGGITQSPKYLFRKEGQNVTLSCEQNLNHDAMYWYRQDPGQGLRLIYYSQIVNDFQKGDIAEGYSVSREKKESFPLTVTSAQKNPTAFYLCASSTRTSGSGAYEQYFGPGTRLTVT.